A selection of T cell receptor beta chains follows, all from one sample in a study of early T cells in non-severe SARS-CoV-2 infection. Via MiXCR, TCRdb re-called the 5' RACE reads, giving one row per CDR3 protein. The data hold 40,000 to 50,000 distinct CDR3 sequences, with around a tenth observed a single time. The sample consisted of whole blood. These TCRs come from an adult who was a healthcare worker with PCR-confirmed SARS-CoV-2 infection or an uninfected control (not recorded which). CDR3s include the opening cysteine and the closing phenylalanine or tryptophan.

CDR3 | J | V
CSVGQPGTEAFF | TRBJ1-1 | TRBV29-1
CASSPPSGSGANVLTF | TRBJ2-6 | TRBV6-5
CSARGAGRPSETQYF | TRBJ2-5 | TRBV20-1
CAISRRAGTEAFF | TRBJ1-1 | TRBV28
CASSLSGRAIDTQYF | TRBJ2-3 | TRBV7-2
CASSSSQGYTGELFF | TRBJ2-2 | TRBV7-9
CASSESSLSGELFF | TRBJ2-2 | TRBV7-3
CASSDSTGRFGNTIYF | TRBJ1-3 | TRBV6-6
CASSLARAGYEQYF | TRBJ2-7 | TRBV7-8
CASSLSGGPYGYTF | TRBJ1-2 | TRBV28
CASSTDREKETQYF | TRBJ2-5 | TRBV28
CASSHRDRARDTQYF | TRBJ2-3 | TRBV14
CASSPSGLARNEQFF | TRBJ2-1 | TRBV4-1
CASSFRTGTTDTQYF | TRBJ2-3 | TRBV28
CAWKKGKASQYF | TRBJ2-3 | TRBV30
CASSLGAGEQFF | TRBJ2-1 | TRBV7-2
CASSFRSGTGSYEQYF | TRBJ2-7 | TRBV28
CASSLYRGVGETQYF | TRBJ2-5 | TRBV5-6
CASSYGLAGSTDTQYF | TRBJ2-3 | TRBV5-6
CAWSNQGRARNEQFF | TRBJ2-1 | TRBV30
CASRGFVVPETQYF | TRBJ2-5 | TRBV28
CASTKAGAVYQYEQYF | TRBJ2-7 | TRBV6-2/TRBV6-3